These T cell receptor beta chains were read from a single sample in a study of tumor-infiltrating lymphocytes in primary liver carcinoma. TCRdb fed the multiplex PCR reads into MiXCR, producing one record per CDR3 protein. The table has about 310,000 distinct CDR3 sequences, 50% to 70% seen once. The sequenced sample was peripheral blood. The origin of the receptors is a man aged 40-55 years with primary liver carcinoma and hepatitis B virus infection. Each CDR3 is given with its conserved first and last residue. The D gene is left open where the match is weak. Clone size appears in some rows only: once, few, many, or a class for an expanded clone.

CDR3 length | J gene | clone size | D gene | V gene | CDR3 DNA | CDR3 protein
17 | TRBJ2-2 | many | TRBD2 | TRBV10-3 | TGTGCCAGCTCCGCGGGGGTCCTAGCGGGGTACACCGGGGAGCTGTTTTTT | CASSAGVLAGYTGELFF
15 | TRBJ2-2 | NA | NA | TRBV7-9 | TGTGCCAGCAGCGCGTTACAGGGCGGCACCGGGGAGCTGTTTTTT | CASSALQGGTGELFF
11 | TRBJ2-7 | NA | NA | TRBV29-1 | TGCAGCGCCGCGGTATCCTACGAGCAGTACTTC | CSAAVSYEQYF
14 | TRBJ2-3 | many | NA | TRBV6-5 | TGTGCCAGCACCCGGGATTTTAGCACAGATACGCAGTATTTT | CASTRDFSTDTQYF
14 | TRBJ2-1 | NA | NA | TRBV4-3 | TGCGCCAGCAGCCAAGGGACCAGTTTCGACGGGCAGTTCTTC | CASSQGTSFDGQFF
14 | TRBJ2-7 | NA | TRBD1 | TRBV28 | TGTGCCTCCTCTTGGGGACAGCGCTCCTACGAGCAGTACTTC | CASSWGQRSYEQYF
17 | TRBJ2-2 | NA | TRBD2 | TRBV5-1 | TGCGCCAGCAGCATCCTCGGGACTAGCGGGAGTTCCGGGGAGCTGTTTTTT | CASSILGTSGSSGELFF
14 | TRBJ2-6 | NA | NA | TRBV29-1 | TGCAGCGTCACTATAGGGGGTGGGGCCAACGTCCTGACTTTC | CSVTIGGGANVLTF
17 | TRBJ2-1 | NA | NA | TRBV5-4 | TGTGCCAGCAGCTTGGCTGAGCGGAGAAGTTTTGACAATGAGCAGTTCTTC | CASSLAERRSFDNEQFF
14 | TRBJ2-1 | NA | NA | TRBV4-1 | TGCACCAGCAGTCTCGGGCCTCAAAACAATGAGCAGTTCTTC | CTSSLGPQNNEQFF
13 | TRBJ1-1 | NA | NA | TRBV6-2/TRBV6-3 | TGTTCTACCTCGGGGATCATGAACACTGAAGCTTTCTTT | CSTSGIMNTEAFF
17 | TRBJ1-6 | NA | TRBD1 | TRBV5-4 | TGTACCAGCAGCTTGCTCCGGGGACAGCGAATAAATTCACCCCTCCACTTT | CTSSLLRGQRINSPLHF
15 | TRBJ2-1 | NA | TRBD2 | TRBV6-1 | TGTGACAACAGCGGACTAGCGGTCTCCTACAATGAGCAGTTCTTC | CDNSGLAVSYNEQFF
14 | TRBJ1-5 | NA | NA | TRBV5-1 | TGCGCCAGCACCCCGGACAGTAGCAATCAGCCCCAGCATTTT | CASTPDSSNQPQHF
14 | TRBJ2-3 | NA | TRBD2 | TRBV4-3 | TGCGCCAGCAGCCAGACTAGCGGGACAGATACGAAGTATTTT | CASSQTSGTDTKYF
13 | TRBJ1-1 | NA | NA | TRBV10-2 | TGCGCCACTACTATGCAGTTGAACACTGAAGCTTTCTTT | CATTMQLNTEAFF
14 | TRBJ1-2 | NA | NA | TRBV5-1 | TGCGCCAGCAGCCCGGGTGGCAGGGCCATTGACTACACCTTC | CASSPGGRAIDYTF
14 | TRBJ1-1 | many | NA | TRBV4-1 | TGCGCCAGCAGCCCCCGACAGCTGAACACTGAAGCTTTCTTT | CASSPRQLNTEAFF
15 | TRBJ2-2 | NA | TRBD2 | TRBV12-3/TRBV12-4 | TGTGACAGCAGTCCGGCGGGAGTTACGACCGGGGAGCTGTTTTTT | CDSSPAGVTTGELFF
14 | TRBJ1-6 | NA | NA | TRBV12-3/TRBV12-4 | TGTGCCAGCAGTCCCAGGGTCCCGGATTCACTCCTCCACTTT | CASSPRVPDSLLHF
14 | TRBJ2-7 | NA | TRBD1 | TRBV11-2 | TGTGCCAGCAGCCGGGACAGGGGGTACGGCGAGCAGTACTTC | CASSRDRGYGEQYF
13 | TRBJ2-5 | once | NA | TRBV11-2 | TGTGCCAGCGGGTGGGGGGACCAAGAGACCCAGTACTTC | CASGWGDQETQYF
14 | TRBJ2-7 | many | TRBD1 | TRBV4-1 | TGCGCCAGCAGCCTAGACAGGGGGCTGTACGAGCAGTACTTC | CASSLDRGLYEQYF
14 | TRBJ2-7 | few | NA | TRBV4-2 | TGTGCCAGCAGCCAAGCCCGTGGGACCTACGAGCAGTACTTC | CASSQARGTYEQYF
15 | TRBJ2-7 | NA | NA | TRBV5-6 | TGTGCCAGCAGCTTGGGCTATAGTCGTGAGACCGAGCAGTACTTC | CASSLGYSRETEQYF
20 | TRBJ2-3 | few | TRBD2 | TRBV6-2/TRBV6-3 | TGTGCCAGCCTACTAGGCCCCAGCGGGAACGTCCCCCCTGGCGCAGATACGCAGTATTTT | CASLLGPSGNVPPGADTQYF
16 | TRBJ2-5 | many | TRBD2 | TRBV29-1 | TGCAGCCTTATTTTTGGGGGGGACTCATTCCAAGAGACCCAGTACTTC | CSLIFGGDSFQETQYF
15 | TRBJ1-4 | few | NA | TRBV5-6 | TGTGCCAGCAGCTTATTCAGGGACCAGGAGGAAAAACTGTTTTTT | CASSLFRDQEEKLFF